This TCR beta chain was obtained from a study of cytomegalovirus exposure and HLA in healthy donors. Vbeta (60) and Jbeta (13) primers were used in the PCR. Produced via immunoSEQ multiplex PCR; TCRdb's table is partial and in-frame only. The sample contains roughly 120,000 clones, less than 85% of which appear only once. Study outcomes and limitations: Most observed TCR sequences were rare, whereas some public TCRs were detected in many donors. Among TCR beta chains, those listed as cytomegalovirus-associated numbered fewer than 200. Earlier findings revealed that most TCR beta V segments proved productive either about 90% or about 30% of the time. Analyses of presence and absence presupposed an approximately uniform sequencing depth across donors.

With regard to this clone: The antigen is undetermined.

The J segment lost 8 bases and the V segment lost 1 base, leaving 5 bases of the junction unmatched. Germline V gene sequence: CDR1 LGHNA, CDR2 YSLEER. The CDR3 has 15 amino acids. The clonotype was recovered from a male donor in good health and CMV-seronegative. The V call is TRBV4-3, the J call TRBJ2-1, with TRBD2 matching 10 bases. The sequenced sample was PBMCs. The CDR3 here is CASSQGAGGLDEQFF. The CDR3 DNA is TGCGCCAGCAGCCAAGGAGCGGGGGGGCTTGATGAGCAGTTCTTC.